This is a list of T cell receptor beta chains from one sample in a study of T cells in narcolepsy. The assay was immunoSEQ multiplex PCR, and TCRdb's table has in-frame clones only and misses some. The sample yields nearly 35,000 clones, roughly 77% seen once. The sample consisted of memory (CD45RA-) CD4+ T cells from blood. The receptor source for this set is a human donor in good health. CDR3s include the opening cysteine and the closing phenylalanine or tryptophan. The D gene is left open where the match is weak. Clone size is given for some rows only: seen once, a few or many times, or a class if the clone is expanded.

d_gene | j_gene | len | v_gene | abundance | CDR3aa | CDR3nt
NA | TRBJ2-7 | 13 | TRBV30 | NA | CAWSGQSRGEQYF | TGTGCCTGGAGTGGACAGTCGAGGGGCGAGCAGTACTTC
NA | TRBJ1-2 | 13 | TRBV5-8 | NA | CASSLDRSYGYTF | TGTGCCAGCAGCTTGGACAGGAGCTATGGCTACACCTTC
TRBD2 | TRBJ2-7 | 15 | TRBV9 | few | CASSPGLAGTYEQYF | TGTGCCAGCAGCCCCGGACTAGCGGGAACCTACGAGCAGTACTTC
NA | TRBJ2-2 | 13 | TRBV4-2 | NA | CASSLGMNGELFF | TGTGCCAGCAGCTTGGGAATGAACGGGGAGCTGTTTTTT
NA | TRBJ1-2 | 16 | TRBV11-2 | NA | CASSLEGPAGPYGYTF | TGTGCCAGCAGCTTAGAGGGGCCTGCCGGGCCTTATGGCTACACCTTC
NA | TRBJ2-5 | 15 | TRBV11-2 | NA | CASSLVVRPQETQYF | TGTGCCAGCAGCTTAGTGGTCCGGCCCCAAGAGACCCAGTACTTC
TRBD1 | TRBJ2-2 | 15 | TRBV19 | once | CASSDRGRGTGELFF | TGTGCCAGTAGTGACAGGGGGCGCGGGACCGGGGAGCTGTTTTTT
NA | TRBJ2-3 | 14 | TRBV11-1 | NA | CASSSSGSTDTQYF | TGTGCCAGCAGCTCTTCCGGCAGCACAGATACGCAGTATTTT
NA | TRBJ1-6 | 14 | TRBV27 | NA | CASSLPGRGSPLHF | TGTGCCAGCAGTTTACCAGGGCGGGGTTCACCCCTCCACTTT
NA | TRBJ1-2 | 14 | TRBV18 | NA | CASSPGLDSYGYTF | TGTGCCAGCTCACCGGGGTTGGACAGTTATGGCTACACCTTC
NA | TRBJ1-1 | 13 | TRBV7-8 | NA | CASSLIQAAEAFF | TGTGCCAGCAGCTTAATCCAGGCGGCTGAAGCTTTCTTT
NA | TRBJ2-7 | 13 | TRBV10-1 | NA | CASSPGFRGEQYF | TGCGCCAGCAGTCCAGGGTTCCGGGGCGAGCAGTACTTC
NA | TRBJ1-2 | 14 | TRBV5-1 | NA | CASRRGTDTYGYTF | TGCGCCAGCAGGCGGGGGACCGACACCTATGGCTACACCTTC
NA | TRBJ2-3 | 15 | TRBV6-5 | NA | CASGYLGVITDTQYF | TGTGCCAGCGGTTACTTGGGGGTAATCACGGATACGCAGTATTTT
TRBD2 | TRBJ2-7 | 16 | TRBV5-1 | NA | CASSDEGLAGGYEQYF | TGCGCCAGCAGCGATGAGGGACTAGCGGGCGGTTACGAGCAGTACTTC
TRBD1 | TRBJ1-2 | 13 | TRBV29-1 | NA | CSVQQGGSYGYTF | TGCAGCGTACAACAGGGGGGGTCATATGGCTACACCTTC
NA | TRBJ1-1 | 15 | TRBV7-9 | NA | CASSLGGGRSTEAFF | TGTGCCAGCAGCTTGGGCGGGGGTCGTAGCACTGAAGCTTTCTTT
NA | TRBJ2-1 | 16 | TRBV6-5 | NA | CASSYDPLDLKNEQFF | TGTGCCAGCAGTTATGACCCCTTGGACTTGAAAAATGAGCAGTTCTTC
NA | TRBJ2-7 | 13 | TRBV5-1 | NA | CASSLENSYEQYF | TGCGCCAGCAGCTTGGAGAACTCCTACGAGCAGTACTTC
TRBD1 | TRBJ1-5 | 17 | TRBV29-1 | few | CSGHRTGGRDSNQPQHF | TGCAGCGGCCACCGGACAGGGGGGCGGGATAGCAATCAGCCCCAGCATTTT
NA | TRBJ1-3 | 11 | TRBV29-1 | NA | CSGRVGHTIYF | TGCAGCGGCCGGGTAGGACACACCATATATTTT
NA | TRBJ2-2 | 15 | TRBV7-8 | NA | CASSFGTWNTGELFF | TGTGCCAGCAGCTTCGGGACATGGAACACCGGGGAGCTGTTTTTT
NA | TRBJ1-5 | 14 | TRBV2 | NA | CASSRGGSNQPQHF | TGTGCCAGCAGTAGAGGGGGTAGCAATCAGCCCCAGCATTTT
NA | TRBJ2-1 | 16 | TRBV12-5 | once | CASGLVGRSSYNEQFF | TGTGCTAGTGGTTTGGTGGGGAGAAGCTCCTACAATGAGCAGTTCTTC
NA | TRBJ1-5 | 15 | TRBV6-5 | NA | CASSYSYSGQQPQHF | TGTGCCAGCAGTTACTCGTACTCGGGGCAGCAGCCCCAGCATTTT
TRBD2 | TRBJ2-5 | 12 | TRBV5-4 | NA | CASSPGGETQYF | TGTGCCAGCAGCCCGGGGGGAGAGACCCAGTACTTC
TRBD1 | TRBJ2-7 | 16 | TRBV5-8 | NA | CASSRQGQSFAYEQYF | TGTGCCAGCAGCAGACAGGGACAGTCTTTCGCCTACGAGCAGTACTTC
TRBD1 | TRBJ2-3 | 16 | TRBV6-1 | NA | CASSGGQGAITDTQYF | TGTGCCAGCAGTGGGGGACAGGGGGCTATCACAGATACGCAGTATTTT
NA | TRBJ1-1 | 15 | TRBV5-1 | NA | CASSLGGIQNTEAFF | TGCGCCAGCAGCTTGGGCGGCATCCAGAACACTGAAGCTTTCTTT
NA | TRBJ2-7 | 12 | TRBV6-5 | few | CASSTLSGEQYF | TGTGCCAGCAGTACGCTATCAGGCGAGCAGTACTTC
NA | TRBJ2-6 | 15 | TRBV2 | NA | CASSDVNSGANVLTF | TGTGCCAGCAGTGATGTCAACTCTGGGGCCAACGTCCTGACTTTC
NA | TRBJ2-7 | 11 | TRBV20-1 | NA | CSAKGGHEQYF | TGCAGTGCTAAAGGAGGCCACGAGCAGTACTTC
NA | TRBJ2-5 | 16 | TRBV14 | few | CASSQDLGRFSETQYF | TGTGCCAGCAGCCAAGATTTAGGTCGGTTCTCTGAGACCCAGTACTTC
NA | TRBJ1-1 | 11 | TRBV6-1 | few | CASSANTEAFF | TGTGCCAGCAGCGCGAACACTGAAGCTTTCTTT
NA | TRBJ2-6 | 13 | TRBV30 | NA | CARLRSGANVLTF | TGTGCCAGGTTAAGGTCTGGGGCCAACGTCCTGACTTTC
NA | TRBJ1-3 | 13 | TRBV27 | NA | CASSFSRGHTIYF | TGTGCCAGCAGTTTTAGCAGGGGACACACCATATATTTT
NA | TRBJ1-2 | 13 | TRBV6-1 | NA | CASSPRGEYGYTF | TGTGCCAGCAGCCCCCGGGGGGAGTATGGCTACACCTTC
TRBD1 | TRBJ1-2 | 15 | TRBV9 | NA | CASSAGTGEMGGYTF | TGTGCCAGCAGCGCCGGGACAGGGGAGATGGGGGGCTACACCTTC
NA | TRBJ1-1 | 16 | TRBV5-4 | NA | CASSLVPDPRNTEAFF | TGTGCCAGCAGCTTGGTGCCAGACCCCCGGAACACTGAAGCTTTCTTT
TRBD1 | TRBJ1-2 | 14 | TRBV19 | NA | CASSTGQLNSGYTF | TGTGCCAGTAGTACGGGACAGCTTAATAGTGGCTACACCTTC
TRBD2 | TRBJ2-7 | 18 | TRBV6-1 | NA | CASSVKGLAGGPSYEQYF | TGTGCCAGCAGTGTAAAAGGACTAGCGGGAGGGCCCTCCTACGAGCAGTACTTC
TRBD1 | TRBJ2-5 | 15 | TRBV7-2 | NA | CASSSGQGPQETQYF | TGTGCCAGCAGTTCCGGACAGGGGCCCCAAGAGACCCAGTACTTC
TRBD2 | TRBJ2-7 | 15 | TRBV7-2 | NA | CASSLVASGVYEQYF | TGTGCCAGCAGCTTAGTGGCTAGCGGCGTCTACGAGCAGTACTTC
NA | TRBJ1-3 | 14 | TRBV25-1 | NA | CASRLTGLGNTIYF | TGTGCCAGCAGGCTAACAGGTCTCGGAAACACCATATATTTT
NA | TRBJ1-2 | 12 | TRBV4-1 | NA | CASSQGSDGYTF | TGCGCCAGCAGCCAAGGATCTGATGGCTACACCTTC